This T cell receptor beta chain was profiled in a study of STAT5B mutations in CD4+ large granular lymphocyte leukemia. Study-level background: Healthy donors showed HLA-associated enrichment of the CDR3 'QG' motif. The study, taken as a whole, reports: 8/27 top patient clones versus 2/35 control clones were TRBV06-family.

The V end lost 3 bases, the J end lost 8 bases, and 16 bases lay between the germline ends. Germline CDR1 is LGHNA and CDR2 is YSLEER. CDR3 length: 14 residues. Authors' analysis steps: A productive frequency of 2.59 x 10-5 was the lowest detectable. Profiled with immunoSEQ multiplex PCR; TCRdb holds only in-frame clones, not every one. V and J calls and clone size are copied from that table; D and trimming were computed from the DNA. The sample includes about 45,000 clones, approximately 83% of them seen just once. Points on this clone: Its antigen is currently unknown.

Buffy coats from healthy blood donors served as controls. The J gene is TRBJ1-2, the V gene TRBV4-3; a weak D match, TRBD1 (6 bases). The sample comprised CD4+ T cells from blood buffy coats. The receptor comes from a human donor in good health. As DNA, the CDR3 is TGCGCCAGCAGCCAGCGCAGGGGTTCGAAGGGCTACACCTTC. It translates to CASSQRRGSKGYTF.